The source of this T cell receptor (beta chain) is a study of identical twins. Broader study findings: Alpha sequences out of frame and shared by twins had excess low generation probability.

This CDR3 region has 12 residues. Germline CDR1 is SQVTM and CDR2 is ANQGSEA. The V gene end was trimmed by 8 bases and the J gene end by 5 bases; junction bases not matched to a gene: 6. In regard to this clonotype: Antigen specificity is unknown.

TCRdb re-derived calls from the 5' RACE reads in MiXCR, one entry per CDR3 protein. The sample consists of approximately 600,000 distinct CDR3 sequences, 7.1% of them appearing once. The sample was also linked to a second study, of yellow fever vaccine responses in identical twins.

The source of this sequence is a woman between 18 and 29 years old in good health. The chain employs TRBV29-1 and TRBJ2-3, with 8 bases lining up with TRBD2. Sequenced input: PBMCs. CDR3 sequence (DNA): TGCAGCTCAGGACTAGCCGGAGATACGCAGTATTTT. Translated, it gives CSSGLAGDTQYF.